The 5 T cell receptor beta chains below were found in one sample sequenced in a study of T cell responses to AZD1222 COVID-19 vaccine. Clones were sequenced by immunoSEQ multiplex PCR, and TCRdb holds only the in-frame ones, with some missing. The top ten hold more than 5% of the sample, which has about 81,000 clones, about 86% seen once. The sequencing here drew on peripheral blood, taken 28 days after the second AZD1222 dose. The receptors stem from an adult who received the AZD1222 COVID-19 vaccine.

The rearrangement links TRBV7-9 to TRBJ2-7, with a tentative D call TRBD1 (6 bases). The CDR3 length is 12 residues. V was shortened by 2 bases and J by 5 bases, with 7 bases between the two germline ends. CDR1 is SEHNR and CDR2 is FQNEAQ in the germline V gene (reference sequence). DNA of the CDR3: TGTGCCAGCAGCTTAAGGGGGAACGAGCAGTACTTC. Amino acid sequence: CASSLRGNEQYF.

The V call is TRBV18, the J call TRBJ2-1, with TRBD2 matching 11 bases. The germline V gene has CDR1 KGHSH and CDR2 LQKENI. V was clipped by 3 bases and J by 7 bases; unmatched bases: 2. The CDR3 has 14 amino acids. CDR3 bases: TGTGCCAGCTCACCGACTAGCGGGGAGAATGAGCAGTTCTTC. Amino acids: CASSPTSGENEQFF.

The rearrangement joins TRBV7-8 to TRBJ2-2; 8 nucleotides align to TRBD2. This CDR3 has 16 residues. Germline V gene lookup returns CDR1 SGHVS and CDR2 FQNEAQ. J was trimmed by 2 bases and V by 4 bases; bases with no gene match: 6. The CDR3 nucleotides are TGTGCCAGCAGCTCCCGGGGGGGCCTAAACACCGGGGAGCTGTTTTTT. It yields the protein CASSSRGGLNTGELFF.

The CDR3 reads CASSGLASYNEQFF. The DNA for the CDR3 is TGTGCCAGCAGTGGACTAGCATCCTACAATGAGCAGTTCTTC. The chain employs TRBV2 and TRBJ2-1, with TRBD2 identical over 7 bases. The V gene's germline CDR1 is SNHLY and CDR2 FYNNEI. The CDR3 runs 14 residues. V gave up 4 bases and J gave up 1 base; unmatched junction bases: 1. The full variable domain, in which reference TRBV2 and TRBJ2-1 provide the parts outside the CDR3, is EPEVTQTPSHQVTQMGQEVILRCVPISNHLYFYWYRQILGQKVEFLVSFYNNEISEKSEIFDDQFSVERPDGSNFTLKIRSTKLEDSAMYFCASSGLASYNEQFFGPGTRLTVL.

The rearrangement joins TRBV5-1 to TRBJ2-5; 13 nucleotides agree with TRBD2. Germline V lookup: CDR1 SGHRS, CDR2 YFSETQ. V gave up 0 bases and J gave up 5 bases; unmatched junction bases: 7. The CDR3 extends over 17 amino acids. CDR3: CASSLALMGLAGETQYF. CDR3 coding DNA: TGCGCCAGCAGCTTGGCGTTGATGGGACTAGCGGGGGAGACCCAGTACTTC.